These T cell receptor beta chains were read from a single sample in a study of cytomegalovirus exposure and HLA in healthy donors. Assay used: immunoSEQ multiplex PCR; TCRdb lists only in-frame clones, some missing. The sample yields about 150,000 clones, approximately 94% seen once. The sample consisted of PBMCs. These receptors were taken from a man between 18 and 29 years old in good health and CMV-seropositive. Each CDR3 is given with its conserved first and last residue. Fields, in order: V gene, D gene, J gene, clone size, CDR3 protein, CDR3 DNA. The D gene is left open where the match is weak. For some rows the clone size is stated as once, few or many, or as a class when expanded; others skip it.

TRBV11-2	TRBD1	TRBJ1-4	.	CASSSRDSWGVNEKLFF	TGTGCCAGCAGCTCGAGGGACAGTTGGGGGGTTAATGAAAAACTGTTTTTT
TRBV7-8	.	TRBJ1-1	.	CASSYALGSAFF	TGTGCCAGCAGCTACGCCCTTGGGAGCGCTTTCTTT
TRBV27	.	TRBJ2-1	.	CASSLLEVPDEQFF	TGTGCCAGCAGTTTATTGGAGGTCCCTGATGAGCAGTTCTTC
TRBV5-6	.	TRBJ2-1	.	CASSLGASNEQFF	TGTGCCAGCAGCTTGGGGGCCAGCAATGAGCAGTTCTTC
TRBV30	.	TRBJ2-3	.	CAWSVGRGLAAVWAADTQYF	TGTGCCTGGAGTGTCGGCCGGGGGCTAGCGGCGGTCTGGGCGGCAGATACGCAGTATTTT
TRBV15	.	TRBJ2-7	.	CATSRDHRPEQYF	TGTGCCACCAGCAGAGATCACAGGCCCGAGCAGTACTTC
TRBV28	.	TRBJ2-7	once	CASSLGTRGRSGSYEQYF	TGTGCCAGCAGTTTAGGGACCCGTGGCCGTAGCGGCTCCTACGAGCAGTACTTC
TRBV19	TRBD2	TRBJ2-3	.	CASSISSGIWERDTQYF	TGTGCCAGTAGTATCTCTAGCGGGATTTGGGAGAGAGATACGCAGTATTTT
TRBV5-4	.	TRBJ1-3	.	CASSTSTSLSGNTIYF	TGTGCCAGCAGCACCTCGACAAGTCTCTCTGGAAACACCATATATTTT
TRBV15	TRBD2	TRBJ2-3	.	CATSKTSGSFDTQYF	TGTGCCACCAGCAAAACTAGCGGGAGTTTTGATACGCAGTATTTT
TRBV2	TRBD1	TRBJ1-3	.	CASRGQVYGNTIYF	TGTGCCAGCAGAGGACAGGTTTACGGAAACACCATATATTTT
TRBV29-1	.	TRBJ1-4	.	CRRESLNEKLFF	TGCAGGAGGGAAAGTCTTAATGAAAAACTGTTTTTT
TRBV19	TRBD2	TRBJ2-1	.	CASSSPEGLAANEQFF	TGTGCCAGTAGTTCGCCGGAAGGACTAGCCGCCAATGAGCAGTTCTTC
TRBV9	.	TRBJ1-2	.	CASSVASGGGYTF	TGTGCCAGCAGCGTAGCATCCGGGGGTGGCTACACCTTC
TRBV13	TRBD1	TRBJ2-5	.	CASSAGGSWETQYF	TGTGCCAGCAGCGCAGGGGGCTCGTGGGAGACCCAGTACTTC
TRBV14	.	TRBJ2-7	.	CASSQPGRGEQYF	TGTGCCAGCAGCCAACCGGGGAGAGGGGAGCAGTACTTC